The rows below give T cell receptor beta chains drawn from one sample of a study of post-analysis software for immune sequencing data. TCRdb reanalysed the PCR reads using MiXCR and keeps one entry per CDR3 protein. The repertoire includes 170,000 or so distinct CDR3 sequences, 30% of them detected once, and about 1.6% sits in the top ten. Sequences were obtained from blood. These receptors were taken from a girl between 5 and 17 years old with multiple sclerosis. Each CDR3 is given with its conserved first and last residue. A D gene is named only where the DNA matches it firmly. The size of a clone is reported for some rows only, either as once, few or many, or as a class for expanded clones.

d_gene: NA
j_gene: TRBJ2-7
abundance: many
v_gene: TRBV13
CDR3aa: CASSFYAPRAGGYEQYF

d_gene: NA
j_gene: TRBJ1-4
abundance: NA
v_gene: TRBV12-3/TRBV12-4
CDR3aa: CASSPTGGKLFF

d_gene: NA
j_gene: TRBJ1-6
abundance: NA
v_gene: TRBV5-6
CDR3aa: CASSAQGLTSPLHF

d_gene: NA
j_gene: TRBJ1-5
abundance: few
v_gene: TRBV4-1
CDR3aa: CASSQRWGDQPQHF

d_gene: TRBD2
j_gene: TRBJ2-3
abundance: many
v_gene: TRBV10-3
CDR3aa: CAIRGTSGSTDTQYF

d_gene: TRBD2
j_gene: TRBJ2-1
abundance: many
v_gene: TRBV5-1
CDR3aa: CASSLATSGYNEQFF

d_gene: TRBD2
j_gene: TRBJ2-1
abundance: NA
v_gene: TRBV3-1
CDR3aa: CASSQRTSGRQDNGQFF

d_gene: NA
j_gene: TRBJ1-2
abundance: many
v_gene: TRBV20-1
CDR3aa: CSARQFSHYGYTF

d_gene: TRBD2
j_gene: TRBJ2-3
abundance: many
v_gene: TRBV2
CDR3aa: CASRTYSGRADTQYF

d_gene: NA
j_gene: TRBJ2-1
abundance: few
v_gene: TRBV5-1
CDR3aa: CASGLANEQFF

d_gene: NA
j_gene: TRBJ2-1
abundance: many
v_gene: TRBV24-1
CDR3aa: CATSDFRGDEQFF

d_gene: NA
j_gene: TRBJ2-1
abundance: few
v_gene: TRBV7-2
CDR3aa: CASSLAGQGSSYNEQFF

d_gene: NA
j_gene: TRBJ1-3
abundance: NA
v_gene: TRBV24-1
CDR3aa: CATSDGRDFSGNTIYF

d_gene: TRBD1
j_gene: TRBJ1-2
abundance: NA
v_gene: TRBV27
CDR3aa: CASKSQGVSNYGYTF

d_gene: NA
j_gene: TRBJ1-1
abundance: few
v_gene: TRBV6-4
CDR3aa: CASSDSGGGRTEAFF

d_gene: NA
j_gene: TRBJ2-1
abundance: many
v_gene: TRBV7-2
CDR3aa: CASSTPLKGPSYNEQFF

d_gene: TRBD2
j_gene: TRBJ2-5
abundance: NA
v_gene: TRBV29-1
CDR3aa: CSVTSGSKQETQYF

d_gene: NA
j_gene: TRBJ2-1
abundance: many
v_gene: TRBV20-1
CDR3aa: CSAARGKFGYEQFF

d_gene: NA
j_gene: TRBJ2-1
abundance: NA
v_gene: TRBV5-1
CDR3aa: CASSFAAYNEQFF

d_gene: NA
j_gene: TRBJ2-6
abundance: once
v_gene: TRBV12-3/TRBV12-4
CDR3aa: CASRGGEQFFGANVLTF

d_gene: TRBD2
j_gene: TRBJ2-3
abundance: many
v_gene: TRBV10-3
CDR3aa: CAISFSREAGDTQYF

d_gene: TRBD1
j_gene: TRBJ1-5
abundance: few
v_gene: TRBV6-6
CDR3aa: CASSLGQEALNQPQHF

d_gene: NA
j_gene: TRBJ1-1
abundance: NA
v_gene: TRBV14
CDR3aa: CASSQVWGGNTEAFF

d_gene: NA
j_gene: TRBJ1-3
abundance: NA
v_gene: TRBV12-3/TRBV12-4
CDR3aa: CASSNGGNTIYF

d_gene: NA
j_gene: TRBJ2-7
abundance: many
v_gene: TRBV20-1
CDR3aa: CSARGGVGEQYF

d_gene: TRBD1
j_gene: TRBJ2-7
abundance: NA
v_gene: TRBV14
CDR3aa: CASSQAEQGAYEQYF

d_gene: TRBD1
j_gene: TRBJ1-1
abundance: few
v_gene: TRBV12-3/TRBV12-4
CDR3aa: CASTREQGATEAFF

d_gene: NA
j_gene: TRBJ2-5
abundance: few
v_gene: TRBV9
CDR3aa: CASSAQPTETQYF

d_gene: TRBD2
j_gene: TRBJ2-3
abundance: many
v_gene: TRBV20-1
CDR3aa: CSTYNILAGGTDTQYF

d_gene: NA
j_gene: TRBJ1-2
abundance: many
v_gene: TRBV29-1
CDR3aa: CSVETGAHRHGYTF

d_gene: TRBD1
j_gene: TRBJ1-1
abundance: NA
v_gene: TRBV13
CDR3aa: CASSSGTGHLNTEAFF

d_gene: NA
j_gene: TRBJ2-5
abundance: NA
v_gene: TRBV14
CDR3aa: CASSQRFLEQYF

d_gene: NA
j_gene: TRBJ2-1
abundance: many
v_gene: TRBV20-1
CDR3aa: CSARDPTGGPNEQFF

d_gene: NA
j_gene: TRBJ2-4
abundance: many
v_gene: TRBV20-1
CDR3aa: CSARSVAGGFSLTKNIQYF

d_gene: TRBD1
j_gene: TRBJ2-7
abundance: many
v_gene: TRBV12-3/TRBV12-4
CDR3aa: CASSRQGAEQYF

d_gene: NA
j_gene: TRBJ1-2
abundance: NA
v_gene: TRBV5-1
CDR3aa: CASSVPGREGYGYTF

d_gene: NA
j_gene: TRBJ1-2
abundance: NA
v_gene: TRBV27
CDR3aa: CVSSLAGDGYTF

d_gene: NA
j_gene: TRBJ2-3
abundance: many
v_gene: TRBV5-1
CDR3aa: CASSLVGTLRDTQYF

d_gene: NA
j_gene: TRBJ1-1
abundance: NA
v_gene: TRBV28
CDR3aa: CASSLYERAEAFF